The 3 T cell receptor beta chains below all came from one sample that was sequenced in a study of shared clonotypes between healthy human individuals. Sequencing used immunoSEQ multiplex PCR; TCRdb keeps in-frame clones, though not all of them. The sample lists about 1,800,000 clones, about 95% occurring once. CD45RO-negative cells were positively selected for CCR7, leaving out terminally differentiated effector memory CD45RA+ cells. The sample was naive CD8+ T cells sorted from blood. These receptors came from a young man in good health.

This clone showed up just a few times. The V call is TRBV2, the J call TRBJ1-5, with D tentatively TRBD1 (5 bases). The CDR3 extends over 15 amino acids. Germline V gives CDR1 SNHLY, CDR2 FYNNEI. V was shortened by 5 bases and J by 1 base, with 12 bases between the two germline ends. CDR3 amino acids: CASSPVRDSNQPQHF. DNA for the CDR3: TGTGCCAGCAGTCCTGTCCGGGACAGCAATCAGCCCCAGCATTTT.

The rearrangement links TRBV15 to TRBJ2-7; D is unresolved. V lost 4 bases to trimming and J lost 6 bases, with 10 bases between them. CDR3 length: 12 residues. Germline values: CDR1 LNHNV, CDR2 YYDKDF (reference sequence). The CDR3 nucleotides read TGTGCCACCAGCAAATCGGGCAGCGAGCAGTACTTC. Translating gives CATSKSGSEQYF.

The chain has TRBV4-3 and TRBJ2-7; possibly TRBD1 or TRBD2 for D (5 bases each). Germline values: CDR1 LGHNA, CDR2 YSLEER. V was shortened by 0 bases and J by 4 bases, with 13 bases between the two germline ends. This CDR3 spans 15 amino acids. DNA for the CDR3: TGCGCCAGCAGCCAAGACTCTGACGGGACGTACGAGCAGTACTTC. Amino acid sequence: CASSQDSDGTYEQYF.